These T cell receptor beta chains were read from a single sample in a study of technical replicates of blood from a handful of donors. The method was immunoSEQ multiplex PCR; TCRdb's version includes in-frame clones alone and lacks a portion of them. In the table there are under 80,000 clones, 91% of which are singletons. The sample consisted of T cells isolated from PBMCs. The receptor set was obtained from a human donor in good health. Some clones in this sample may be carry-over from other donors' samples. The CDR3 runs from the conserved cysteine through the conserved F or W. Each record gives: D gene, J gene, clone size, V gene, CDR3 DNA, CDR3 protein. D genes are given only for firm matches. Expanded clones are given a class, and other clones once, few, many or no size at all.

D gene: -
J gene: TRBJ1-1
clone size: -
V gene: TRBV6-5
CDR3 DNA: TGTGCCAGCAGTTACGCGCGGAACACTGAAGCTTTCTTT
CDR3 protein: CASSYARNTEAFF

D gene: TRBD2
J gene: TRBJ2-1
clone size: -
V gene: TRBV4-3
CDR3 DNA: TGCGCCAGCAGGCCTGTAGCGGGAGGGCCCAATGAGCAGTTCTTC
CDR3 protein: CASRPVAGGPNEQFF

D gene: -
J gene: TRBJ2-5
clone size: -
V gene: TRBV13
CDR3 DNA: TGTGCCAGCAGCTTAGGCCTAAGGGGGACCCAGTACTTC
CDR3 protein: CASSLGLRGTQYF

D gene: -
J gene: TRBJ1-1
clone size: -
V gene: TRBV7-9
CDR3 DNA: TGTGCCAGCAGTCAGGGGAACACTGAAGCTTTCTTT
CDR3 protein: CASSQGNTEAFF

D gene: -
J gene: TRBJ2-5
clone size: -
V gene: TRBV4-1
CDR3 DNA: TGCGCCAGCAGCCAAGAAATCTGGCTGGGAGGCACCCAGTACTTC
CDR3 protein: CASSQEIWLGGTQYF

D gene: -
J gene: TRBJ1-4
clone size: once
V gene: TRBV7-2
CDR3 DNA: TGTGCCAGCAGCTGGGTCAGGGATCCTAATGAAAAACTGTTTTTT
CDR3 protein: CASSWVRDPNEKLFF

D gene: TRBD1
J gene: TRBJ1-5
clone size: few
V gene: TRBV5-6
CDR3 DNA: TGTGCCAGCAGCTTGAACAGGGGATATCAGCCCCAGCATTTT
CDR3 protein: CASSLNRGYQPQHF

D gene: -
J gene: TRBJ2-5
clone size: once
V gene: TRBV5-6
CDR3 DNA: TGTGCCAGCAGCTTGGTGGCGGGCGCCCGTGGGGAGACCCAGTACTTC
CDR3 protein: CASSLVAGARGETQYF

D gene: -
J gene: TRBJ2-7
clone size: -
V gene: TRBV28
CDR3 DNA: TGTGCCAGCAGCTTAAGGGGGACAAAATCCTACGAGCAGTACTTC
CDR3 protein: CASSLRGTKSYEQYF

D gene: TRBD2
J gene: TRBJ2-5
clone size: -
V gene: TRBV7-8
CDR3 DNA: TGTGCCAGCAGCTTAGCGCGGATAGCGGGAGCGTCGCTTTCAGAGACCCAGTACTTC
CDR3 protein: CASSLARIAGASLSETQYF

D gene: TRBD1
J gene: TRBJ1-1
clone size: -
V gene: TRBV10-3
CDR3 DNA: TGTGCCATCAGTGAGGACAGGGGTATCCTGAACACTGAAGCTTTCTTT
CDR3 protein: CAISEDRGILNTEAFF

D gene: TRBD1
J gene: TRBJ2-4
clone size: -
V gene: TRBV29-1
CDR3 DNA: TGCAGCGTTGTGCCGCCCGGGACAGGGACGCAGTACTTC
CDR3 protein: CSVVPPGTGTQYF

D gene: -
J gene: TRBJ2-1
clone size: -
V gene: TRBV7-3
CDR3 DNA: TGTGCCAGCAGCTTAAACGAGGGGGTCAAAGGGCAGTTCTTC
CDR3 protein: CASSLNEGVKGQFF

D gene: TRBD1
J gene: TRBJ1-1
clone size: -
V gene: TRBV29-1
CDR3 DNA: TGCAGCGCAGTACCCAGGGGGATTTCTCCTGAAGCTTTCTTT
CDR3 protein: CSAVPRGISPEAFF

D gene: -
J gene: TRBJ2-5
clone size: -
V gene: TRBV6-5
CDR3 DNA: TGTGCCAGCAGTCAGTCTTTGGAGACCCAGTACTTC
CDR3 protein: CASSQSLETQYF

D gene: TRBD1
J gene: TRBJ2-5
clone size: -
V gene: TRBV2
CDR3 DNA: TGTGCCAGCCTGGACAGGGCTGAGACCCAGTACTTC
CDR3 protein: CASLDRAETQYF

D gene: TRBD2
J gene: TRBJ2-1
clone size: -
V gene: TRBV5-1
CDR3 DNA: TGCGCCAGCAGTTTGAGACTAGCGGAAGTGGCTGAGCAGTTCTTC
CDR3 protein: CASSLRLAEVAEQFF

D gene: TRBD1
J gene: TRBJ1-5
clone size: -
V gene: TRBV6-5
CDR3 DNA: TGTGCCAGCAGGGAAACAGGGGGCCTAGGACAGCCCCAGCATTTT
CDR3 protein: CASRETGGLGQPQHF

D gene: TRBD1
J gene: TRBJ1-5
clone size: -
V gene: TRBV27
CDR3 DNA: TGTGCCAGCAGTCTTGGGACAGCTAGCAATCAGCCCCAGCATTTT
CDR3 protein: CASSLGTASNQPQHF

D gene: TRBD1
J gene: TRBJ2-2
clone size: -
V gene: TRBV4-3
CDR3 DNA: TGCGCCAGCAGCCAAGATAGGGACAGGGAACTCATCGGGGAGCTGTTTTTT
CDR3 protein: CASSQDRDRELIGELFF

D gene: -
J gene: TRBJ1-5
clone size: -
V gene: TRBV5-1
CDR3 DNA: TGCGCCAGCAGCTTGGACGGCAGGGATCAGCCCCAGCATTTT
CDR3 protein: CASSLDGRDQPQHF

D gene: TRBD2
J gene: TRBJ2-7
clone size: -
V gene: TRBV15
CDR3 DNA: TGTGCCACCAGCAGAGAACTAGCGGGACTACGGGAGCAGTACTTC
CDR3 protein: CATSRELAGLREQYF

D gene: -
J gene: TRBJ1-2
clone size: -
V gene: TRBV30
CDR3 DNA: TGTGCCTGGACGGTGCGCGTCGATGGCTACACCTTC
CDR3 protein: CAWTVRVDGYTF

D gene: -
J gene: TRBJ1-1
clone size: -
V gene: TRBV27
CDR3 DNA: TGTGCCAGCAGTTTACAGGGTAACACTGAAGCTTTCTTT
CDR3 protein: CASSLQGNTEAFF

D gene: TRBD2
J gene: TRBJ2-5
clone size: -
V gene: TRBV15
CDR3 DNA: TGTGCCACCAGCAGAGTGAGGACTAGCGGGACCATATCGTACCAAGAGACCCAGTACTTC
CDR3 protein: CATSRVRTSGTISYQETQYF

D gene: TRBD2
J gene: TRBJ2-7
clone size: -
V gene: TRBV28
CDR3 DNA: TGTGCCAGCAGTCTGAGCGGGAATACGTACGAGCAGTACTTC
CDR3 protein: CASSLSGNTYEQYF

D gene: TRBD1
J gene: TRBJ2-3
clone size: -
V gene: TRBV6-1
CDR3 DNA: TGTGCCAGCAGTTCGGACAGGGTCACAGATACGCAGTATTTT
CDR3 protein: CASSSDRVTDTQYF

D gene: -
J gene: TRBJ1-2
clone size: few
V gene: TRBV7-2
CDR3 DNA: TGTGCCAGCAGCTTAGCGGCGGGGGATCATGGCTACACCTTC
CDR3 protein: CASSLAAGDHGYTF

D gene: -
J gene: TRBJ1-1
clone size: -
V gene: TRBV19
CDR3 DNA: TGTGCCAGTAGTAATTTCTACAGGGATTGGACTGAAGCTTTCTTT
CDR3 protein: CASSNFYRDWTEAFF

D gene: -
J gene: TRBJ2-3
clone size: -
V gene: TRBV28
CDR3 DNA: TGTGCCAGCAGGTCTCACCCTAGAGATACGCAGTATTTT
CDR3 protein: CASRSHPRDTQYF

D gene: -
J gene: TRBJ1-1
clone size: -
V gene: TRBV11-2
CDR3 DNA: TGTGCCAGCAGCTTAAGGGGTGCTGGGGAAAACACTGAAGCTTTCTTT
CDR3 protein: CASSLRGAGENTEAFF

D gene: -
J gene: TRBJ1-2
clone size: -
V gene: TRBV7-2
CDR3 DNA: TGTGCCAGCAGCTTGGGGGCACAAGACTCCTATGGCTACACCTTC
CDR3 protein: CASSLGAQDSYGYTF

D gene: TRBD2
J gene: TRBJ2-1
clone size: -
V gene: TRBV25-1
CDR3 DNA: TGTGCCAGCAGTGAAGGGGCGGGAGGGAATGAGCAGTTCTTC
CDR3 protein: CASSEGAGGNEQFF

D gene: -
J gene: TRBJ2-2
clone size: -
V gene: TRBV7-8
CDR3 DNA: TGTGCCAGCAGCTACCTATTCCGAGAGCTGTTTTTT
CDR3 protein: CASSYLFRELFF

D gene: -
J gene: TRBJ1-2
clone size: -
V gene: TRBV6-5
CDR3 DNA: TGTGCCAGCACCCAAGTGGGAGAGAACTATGGCTACACCTTC
CDR3 protein: CASTQVGENYGYTF

D gene: -
J gene: TRBJ2-1
clone size: once
V gene: TRBV30
CDR3 DNA: TGTGCCTGGAGTGTTTTTGGGACTTACTACAATGAGCAGTTCTTC
CDR3 protein: CAWSVFGTYYNEQFF

D gene: -
J gene: TRBJ2-3
clone size: -
V gene: TRBV7-9
CDR3 DNA: TGTGCCAGCAGCTTAGGAGGGCCGAGCACAGATACGCAGTATTTT
CDR3 protein: CASSLGGPSTDTQYF

D gene: TRBD1
J gene: TRBJ2-2
clone size: -
V gene: TRBV4-3
CDR3 DNA: TGCGCCAGCAGCCAAGATATCAGGGGGCTCCTCACCGGGGAGCTGTTTTTT
CDR3 protein: CASSQDIRGLLTGELFF

D gene: -
J gene: TRBJ2-6
clone size: -
V gene: TRBV5-1
CDR3 DNA: TGCGCCAGCAGCTTGGAGGGGACAAAAGCCAACGTCCTGACTTTC
CDR3 protein: CASSLEGTKANVLTF

D gene: -
J gene: TRBJ2-7
clone size: few
V gene: TRBV30
CDR3 DNA: TGTGCCTGGAGTGTACTGGAGGAGCAGTACTTC
CDR3 protein: CAWSVLEEQYF

D gene: TRBD1
J gene: TRBJ1-5
clone size: -
V gene: TRBV4-2
CDR3 DNA: TGTGCCAGCAGCCAGCCGGGACAGGGCAATCAGCCCCAGCATTTT
CDR3 protein: CASSQPGQGNQPQHF